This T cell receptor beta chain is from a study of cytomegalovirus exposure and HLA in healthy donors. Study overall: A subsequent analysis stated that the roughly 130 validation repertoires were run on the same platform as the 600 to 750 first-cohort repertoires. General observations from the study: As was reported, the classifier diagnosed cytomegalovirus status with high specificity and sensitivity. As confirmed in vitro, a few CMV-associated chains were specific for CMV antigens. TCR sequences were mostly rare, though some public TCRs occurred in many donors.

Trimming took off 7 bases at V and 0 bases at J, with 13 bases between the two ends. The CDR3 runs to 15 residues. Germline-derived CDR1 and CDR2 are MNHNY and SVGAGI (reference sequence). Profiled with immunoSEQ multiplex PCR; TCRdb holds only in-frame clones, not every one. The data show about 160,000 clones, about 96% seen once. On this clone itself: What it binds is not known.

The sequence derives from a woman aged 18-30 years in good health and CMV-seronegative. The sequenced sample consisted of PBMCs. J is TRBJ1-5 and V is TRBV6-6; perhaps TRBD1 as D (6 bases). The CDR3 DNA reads TGTGCCAGCACCGATGGACAGATTAGCAATCAGCCCCAGCATTTT. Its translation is CASTDGQISNQPQHF.